The next 31 T cell receptor beta chains were all read from a single sample in a study of CD8+CD57+ T cells in acquired aplastic anemia. The template for TCR beta VDJ and CDR3 sequence profiling was genomic DNA. A single record per CDR3 protein comes from TCRdb applying MiXCR to the reads. The data show about 68,000 distinct CDR3 sequences, with roughly half seen just once and approximately 8.3% held by the top ten. The source material was sorted CD4+, CD8+, or CD8+CD57+ T cells (not recorded which) from PBMCs. The receptor set was obtained from a human donor in good health, serving as a control.

The V gene is TRBV19, the J gene TRBJ2-2; 7 bases fit TRBD2. Germline values: CDR1 LNHDA, CDR2 SQIVND (reference sequence). The length of the CDR3 is 12 residues. V lost 11 bases and J lost 2; bases outside the gene matches: 2. The CDR3 protein is CAAGVNTGELFF. CDR3 sequence (DNA): TGTGCCGCGGGAGTTAACACCGGGGAGCTGTTTTTT.

The chain recombines TRBV12-3 or TRBV12-4 with TRBJ2-7; D could derive from TRBD1 or TRBD2 (5 bases each). Trimming took 6 bases from V and 3 from J, leaving 15 bases between them. There are 14 residues in the CDR3. The CDR3 sequence is CASSSTGPLYEQYF. The CDR3 nucleotides are TGTGCCAGCAGCTCGACGGGGCCCCTCTACGAGCAGTACTTC.

This clonotype has a count of ten or more. The chain recombines TRBV27 with TRBJ2-3; D unresolved. In germline, CDR1 is MNHEY, CDR2 SMNVEV (reference sequence). The CDR3 totals 10 residues. Trimming left V 8 bases short and J 3 bases short, with 3 bases between. The CDR3 DNA is TGTGCCAGCGGGACAGATACGCAGTATTTT. Amino acid sequence: CASGTDTQYF.

This clonotype is labeled as medium-sized. The genes are TRBV19 and TRBJ2-7; maybe TRBD1 (8 bases). The V gene lost 5 bases and the J gene lost 7 bases, with 15 bases spanning the gap. The germline V gene encodes CDR1 LNHDA and CDR2 SQIVND (reference sequence). The CDR3 runs 13 residues. CDR3 nucleotides: TGTGCCAGTAGTCAACAGGGGGGGGAAGAGCAGTACTTC. Amino acid sequence: CASSQQGGEEQYF. Complete variable domain (other parts from reference TRBV19 and TRBJ2-7): DGGITQSPKYLFRKEGQNVTLSCEQNLNHDAMYWYRQDPGQGLRLIYYSQIVNDFQKGDIAEGYSVSREKKESFPLTVTSAQKNPTAFYLCASSQQGGEEQYFGPGTRLTVT.

This chain connects TRBV7-6 to TRBJ1-2; TRBD1 matches 9 bases. This CDR3 contains 15 residues. CDR1 SGHVS and CDR2 FNYEAQ come from the germline V gene. With 5 bases clipped from V and 3 bases from J, the junction kept 7 bases outside the gene matches. CDR3 region: CASSEQGATDYGYTF. DNA of the CDR3: TGTGCCAGCAGCGAACAGGGGGCGACAGACTATGGCTACACCTTC.

This clonotype appeared many times. As DNA, the CDR3 is TGCAGTGCTAGAGATCTACAGGAACGTTGGGCGGACACTGAAGCTTTCTTT. Residues: CSARDLQERWADTEAFF. The chain couples TRBV20-1 to TRBJ1-1, with D possibly matching TRBD1 (5 bases). The CDR3 sequence is 17 residues long. Trimming removed 0 bases from V and 3 bases from J, with 20 bases in between. The germline CDR1 and CDR2 sequences are DFQATT and SNEGSKA (reference sequence).

In this sample, this clonotype turned up many times. The chain joins TRBV6-1 to TRBJ1-5; 9 bases map to TRBD1. The CDR3 spans 15 residues. The germline V gene encodes CDR1 MNHNS and CDR2 SASEGT. V was pared by 3 bases and J by 6 bases, with 6 bases of the junction left unmatched. The CDR3 coding sequence is TGTGCCAGCAGTGAGGGGACAGGGTCGGTTCAGCCCCAGCATTTT. Its protein is CASSEGTGSVQPQHF.

The chain recombines TRBV2 with TRBJ1-1, with unresolved D. Trimming took off 2 bases at V and 3 bases at J, with 7 bases between the two ends. The germline V gene encodes CDR1 SNHLY and CDR2 FYNNEI. This CDR3 is built from 13 residues. CDR3 sequence: CASSESLDTEAFF. The DNA for the CDR3 is TGTGCCAGCAGTGAATCCCTAGACACTGAAGCTTTCTTT.

The CDR3 spells CASSSGTSGGLDEQFF. For the CDR3, the DNA is TGTGCCAGCAGCTCCGGGACTAGCGGGGGGTTGGATGAGCAGTTCTTC. V and J are TRBV7-9 and TRBJ2-1, with TRBD2 identical over 15 bases. Trimming cost V 4 bases and J 8 bases; bases outside gene matches: 6. CDR1 is SEHNR, CDR2 FQNEAQ, per germline (reference sequence). CDR3 size: 16 residues.

The sample holds many counts of this clonotype. V and J are TRBV27 and TRBJ2-7; possibly TRBD1 for D (6 bases). Germline-derived CDR1 and CDR2 are MNHEY and SMNVEV (reference sequence). CDR3 length: 14 residues. V shed 4 bases and J shed 3 bases, with 13 bases lying between them. CDR3 bases: TGTGCCAGCAGTTCAAACAGGGTAGGCTACGAGCAGTACTTC. This codes for CASSSNRVGYEQYF.

The chain combines TRBV29-1 with TRBJ1-1; D unclear. Per germline, CDR1 SQVTM and CDR2 ANQGSEA. V dropped 7 bases and J dropped 1 base, with 13 bases sitting between them. This CDR3 is built from 13 residues. This CDR3 reads CSAAQEPNTEAFF. The CDR3 nucleotides read TGCAGCGCCGCCCAGGAACCGAACACTGAAGCTTTCTTT.

Regarding this clonotype: The junction shows a germline mismatch at one end, possibly a read error. The rearrangement uses TRBV7-6 and TRBJ2-7; TRBD2 might be the D (6 bases). The CDR3 contains 13 residues. Per the germline V gene, CDR1 is SGHVS and CDR2 is FNYEAQ. In DNA form, the CDR3 reads TGCGCCAACAGCCGGACGGAGGGAACCGAGCAGTACTTC. It translates to CANSRTEGTEQYF.

This clonotype occurred many times. The chain recombines TRBV4-1 with TRBJ1-1; unclear D gene. Germline CDR1 reads MGHRA; CDR2 reads YSYEKL. The V end lost 5 bases, the J end lost 5 bases, and 15 bases lay between the germline ends. This CDR3 has 14 residues. CDR3 protein: CASSKITGVTEAFF. The CDR3 DNA reads TGCGCCAGCAGCAAAATAACTGGGGTTACTGAAGCTTTCTTT.

This clonotype was counted ten times or more. V usage is TRBV5-4 and J usage is TRBJ2-1; 8 bases line up with TRBD2. The V gene end was trimmed by 0 bases and the J gene end by 7 bases; junction bases not matched to a gene: 18. This CDR3 is 19 amino acids long. Germline V lookup: CDR1 SGHNT, CDR2 YYREEE (reference sequence). The CDR3 is CASSLVRGYGAGVGNEQFF. The CDR3 DNA is TGTGCCAGCAGCTTGGTCCGGGGGTACGGAGCGGGAGTGGGGAATGAGCAGTTCTTC.

In its sample, this clonotype was seen many times. A read error is possible here, since a much larger clone lies one base away. The V call is TRBV9, the J call TRBJ1-1, with a possible D match to TRBD1 (5 bases). Germline loops: CDR1 SGDLS, CDR2 YYNGEE. The CDR3 runs to 13 residues. The V gene lost 3 bases and the J gene lost 3 bases, with 9 bases spanning the gap. The CDR3 bases are TGTGCCAGCAGCGCCAGGGTGCACACTGAAGCTTTCTTT. This sequence encodes CASSARVHTEAFF.

The CDR3, as DNA: TGTGCCAGCAGTAAACTAGCGGGGGGCGCAGATACGCAGTATTTT. Encoded protein: CASSKLAGGADTQYF. The chain combines TRBV7-6 with TRBJ2-3, with 12 nucleotides matching TRBD2. Germline V lookup: CDR1 SGHVS, CDR2 FNYEAQ. V dropped 6 bases and J dropped 4; count of bases not matched to a gene: 5. The CDR3 is 15 amino acids.

The chain carries TRBV2 and TRBJ2-7; perhaps D is TRBD1 or TRBD2 (6 bases each). Germline V gives CDR1 SNHLY, CDR2 FYNNEI. This CDR3 spans 14 amino acids. V lost 5 bases and J 0 bases, leaving 11 bases between the germline ends. CDR3 sequence reads: CASSRGESSYEQYV. The CDR3 DNA follows: TGTGCCAGCAGTAGGGGGGAGAGCTCCTACGAGCAGTACGTC.

This chain uses TRBV2 with TRBJ1-1, with D perhaps matching TRBD1 (5 bases). Germline assignment: CDR1 SNHLY and CDR2 FYNNEI. This CDR3 is built from 14 residues. V was shortened by 4 bases and J by 0 bases, with 9 bases between the two germline ends. The CDR3: CASSAQGMNTEAFF. The DNA for the CDR3 is TGTGCCAGCAGTGCCCAGGGTATGAACACTGAAGCTTTCTTT.

V and J are TRBV10-2 and TRBJ2-1, with D unresolved. Per germline, CDR1 WSHSY and CDR2 SAAADI. There are 13 residues in the CDR3. V shed 7 bases and J shed 0 bases, with 7 bases lying between them. In DNA, the CDR3 is TGCGCCAGCACCCACAGCTCCTACAATGAGCAGTTCTTC. Amino acid sequence: CASTHSSYNEQFF.

This clonotype has only one observation. The V and J genes are TRBV20-1 and TRBJ1-2; 11 positions agree with TRBD1. V was clipped by 6 bases and J by 4 bases; unmatched bases: 10. The CDR3 has 15 amino acids. In germline, CDR1 is DFQATT, CDR2 SNEGSKA (reference sequence). CDR3 in DNA: TGCAGTGCAAAAGGGTGGACAGGGGGCGGCTATGGCTACACCTTC. This sequence encodes CSAKGWTGGGYGYTF.

As to this clonotype: At one of its ends the junction is not consistent with the germline gene, which may arise from a read error. This chain connects TRBV4-1 to TRBJ2-2; 7 nucleotides align to TRBD1. The germline gives CDR1 MGHRA, CDR2 YSYEKL. The CDR3 has 16 amino acids. As DNA, the CDR3 is TGCGCCAGCCGCCAACCAAGACAGGGGAACACCGGGGAGCTGTTTTTT. Translated: CASRQPRQGNTGELFF.

Of note for this clonotype: No conserved phenylalanine or tryptophan ends this CDR3, so it is likely a read error. V usage is TRBV6-2 or TRBV6-3 and J usage is TRBJ2-7, with D possibly TRBD1 on 6 matching bases. The CDR3 is made up of 15 amino acids. From germline, CDR1 is MNHEY and CDR2 SVGEGT. Trimming shortened V by 6 bases and J by 2 bases, and 17 bases separated the two germline ends. The CDR3 DNA is TGTGCCAGCAGCCGCGGACAGCGTCTCGCCTACGAGCAGTACCTC. Translating it yields CASSRGQRLAYEQYL.

V gene TRBV9 combines with J gene TRBJ1-1; tentative D call: TRBD1 (5 bases). The CDR3 runs 13 residues. Germline CDR1 and CDR2: SGDLS and YYNGEE. Between the trimmed V and J ends, which lost 2 bases and 6 bases, there was a span of 11 bases. The CDR3 DNA sequence: TGTGCCAGCAGCGTTGGGGGGGAGCCTGAAGCTTTCTTT. Translation gives CASSVGGEPEAFF.

This clonotype is classed as medium-sized. V gene TRBV19 combines with J gene TRBJ1-6; no firm D call. The CDR3 runs to 14 residues. Per germline, CDR1 LNHDA and CDR2 SQIVND (reference sequence). V lost 3 bases, J lost 6 bases, and 9 bases lay in between. DNA of the CDR3: TGTGCCAGTAGTATCATTGGAACTAATTCACCCCTCCACTTT. Translation gives CASSIIGTNSPLHF.

This clonotype has only one observation. A much more abundant neighbour one base away suggests this may be a read error. The CDR3 DNA follows: TGCGCCAGCAGCCAACAGGGGCCCCTTTACAATGAGCGGTTCTTC. Translating it yields CASSQQGPLYNERFF. The chain links TRBV4-1 to TRBJ2-1; a possible D gene is TRBD1 (6 bases). This CDR3 is built from 15 residues. Germline CDR1 reads MGHRA; CDR2 reads YSYEKL.

This clonotype has ten or more counts. V is TRBV6-1 and J is TRBJ2-7, with D uncertain. Germline CDR1 is MNHNS and CDR2 is SASEGT. This CDR3 is built from 13 residues. Trimming removed 6 bases from V and 1 base from J, with 10 bases in between. DNA of the CDR3: TGTGCCAGCAGCGGAGACCATTCCTACGAGCAGTACTTC. This codes for CASSGDHSYEQYF.

This chain's CDR3 is CASSDPRGSYEQYF. The CDR3 DNA reads TGTGCCAGCAGTGATCCCAGGGGATCCTACGAGCAGTACTTC. The chain links TRBV2 to TRBJ2-7; TRBD1 is a possible D gene (6 bases). CDR1 is SNHLY and CDR2 is FYNNEI in the germline V gene. The germline V and J ends were trimmed by 3 bases and 1 base, with 10 bases remaining between them. The CDR3 sequence is 14 residues long.

This clonotype showed up just a few times. One junction end disagrees with the germline gene, perhaps due to a read error. The J gene is TRBJ2-7, the V gene TRBV10-3; possibly TRBD1 for D (8 bases). CDR1 is ENHRY and CDR2 is SYGVKD in the germline V gene. The CDR3 extends over 15 amino acids. The CDR3 bases are TGTGCCAACAGTGATCCCCTGCAGGGGGCGGGGGAGCAGCACTTC. This codes for CANSDPLQGAGEQHF.

In its sample, this clonotype was seen many times. The chain couples TRBV19 to TRBJ2-3; 10 positions agree with TRBD2. The junction had 16 bases not matched to a gene; V was cut back by 7 bases and J by 0 bases. Looked up from germline, CDR1 is LNHDA and CDR2 is SQIVND (reference sequence). CDR3 size: 19 residues. CDR3 in amino acids: CASMDLRTSGLISTDTQYF. CDR3 DNA sequence: TGTGCCAGTATGGATTTGAGGACTAGCGGCTTAATTAGCACAGATACGCAGTATTTT.

Comment on this clonotype: One end of the junction varies from germline; a read error may be responsible. This chain links TRBV20-1 with TRBJ2-7, with D perhaps matching TRBD2 (6 bases). This CDR3 spans 13 amino acids. Germline-derived CDR1 and CDR2 are DFQATT and SNEGSKA (reference sequence). The CDR3 sequence: CSAGGVSSYKQYF. The CDR3 DNA is TGCAGTGCTGGCGGGGTCAGCTCCTACAAGCAGTACTTC.

This clonotype has a count of ten or more. V is TRBV3-1 and J is TRBJ2-7, with D perhaps matching TRBD1 (5 bases). The V end was cut by 4 bases, the J end by 0 bases, with 10 bases between. The CDR3 length is 14 residues. The germline CDR1 and CDR2 sequences are LGHDT and YNNKEL (reference sequence). CDR3 protein: CASSRDSGSYEQYF. The CDR3 DNA follows: TGTGCCAGCAGCCGAGACAGTGGCTCCTACGAGCAGTACTTC.